Each of the 24 T cell receptor beta chains below was sequenced from the same sample in a study of T-cell memory formation after mild COVID-19. TCRdb re-analysed the 5' RACE reads in MiXCR, keeping a single row per CDR3 protein. This sample has roughly 340,000 distinct CDR3 sequences, with around 20% found just once. Sequenced input: PBMCs or a T cell subset sorted from them (not recorded which). These receptors all come from a man aged 18 to 29 who had mild COVID-19 (a few samples of this study predate the infection). Cell type and time point are not known.

The table lists this clonotype with a few counts. This chain connects TRBV7-6 to TRBJ2-2; a possible D gene is TRBD2 (5 bases). Trimming left V 5 bases short and J 7 bases short, with 8 bases between. CDR1 and CDR2 (germline): SGHVS, FNYEAQ. The CDR3 loop spans 12 amino acids. CDR3 coding DNA: TGTGCCAGCAGCCTCCGGGGCGGGGAGCTGTTTTTT. This gives the protein CASSLRGGELFF.

The chain links TRBV7-8 to TRBJ2-3, with 14 nucleotides matching TRBD2. Germline CDR1 SGHVS, CDR2 FQNEAQ. The CDR3 extends over 16 amino acids. V shed 5 bases, J shed 7 bases, and the junction held 8 bases outside the gene matches. This chain's CDR3 is CASSPRLAGGRHTQYF. The CDR3 nucleotides are TGTGCCAGCAGCCCCCGACTAGCGGGGGGGCGGCATACGCAGTATTTT.

This clonotype turned up a few times. This chain uses TRBV24-1 with TRBJ2-7; 7 bases fit TRBD1. Trimming took 6 bases from V and 2 from J; bases not matched to a gene: 9. Germline-derived CDR1 and CDR2 are KGHDR and SFDVKD. The CDR3 is made up of 15 amino acids. The CDR3 loop is CATSRDRVYTYEQYV. For the CDR3, the DNA is TGTGCCACCAGTCGCGACAGGGTTTATACCTACGAGCAGTACGTC.

This clonotype has only a few counts. The V call is TRBV5-1, the J call TRBJ1-4; 7 positions match TRBD1. Germline lookup yields CDR1 SGHRS and CDR2 YFSETQ. V lost 4 bases to trimming and J lost 16 bases; unmatched junction nucleotides: 10. The CDR3 has 12 amino acids. CDR3 sequence (DNA): TGCGCCAGCAGCCTGGAAGGGGGACAGCCGTTTTTT. Amino acids: CASSLEGGQPFF.

The chain couples TRBV6-5 to TRBJ2-5, with TRBD1 matching 7 bases. Germline CDR1 reads MNHEY; CDR2 reads SVGAGI. V lost 2 bases, J lost 1 base, and 4 bases stayed unmatched. CDR3 length equals 15 residues. CDR3 region: CASSYHGTAQETQYF. For the CDR3, the DNA is TGTGCCAGCAGTTACCACGGGACAGCCCAAGAGACCCAGTACTTC.

The sample holds a few counts of this clonotype. V and J are TRBV7-2 and TRBJ2-5; D tentatively fits TRBD1 or TRBD2 (6 bases each). V was cut by 4 bases and J by 5 bases, with 14 bases left in between. The CDR3 totals 14 residues. Germline V gene data show CDR1 as SGHTA and CDR2 as FQGNSA. The CDR3 spells CASSSNRGRETQYF. The DNA for the CDR3 is TGTGCCAGCAGCTCCAACCGGGGGCGGGAGACCCAGTACTTC. The full variable domain, with the rest looked up from reference TRBV7-2 and TRBJ2-5, is GAGVSQSPSNKVTEKGKDVELRCDPISGHTALYWYRQSLGQGLEFLIYFQGNSAPDKSGLPSDRFSAERTGGSVSTLTIQRTQQEDSAVYLCASSSNRGRETQYFGPGTRLLVL.

The J gene is TRBJ1-4, the V gene TRBV6-6; no clear D gene. CDR1 and CDR2 (germline): MNHNY, SVGAGI (reference sequence). V lost 9 bases to trimming and J lost 2 bases, with 7 bases between them. The CDR3 covers 12 residues. Here the CDR3 reads CASGYTNEKLFF. The CDR3 DNA follows: TGTGCCAGTGGGTATACTAATGAAAAACTGTTTTTT.

This chain uses TRBV4-1 with TRBJ2-7, with D maybe TRBD1 (6 bases). Deletions cut 3 bases from V and 2 bases from J, with 17 bases between. Germline CDR1 is MGHRA and CDR2 is YSYEKL. The CDR3 spans 16 residues. The CDR3 DNA follows: TGCGCCAGCAGCCAGCAGGGGTGGCAGCCCCCCTACGAGCAGTACTTC. Residues: CASSQQGWQPPYEQYF.

The gene calls are TRBV6-2 or TRBV6-3 and TRBJ1-2; D gene uncertain. CDR1 is MNHEY and CDR2 is SVGEGT in the germline V gene. Deletions cut 2 bases from V and 2 bases from J, with 6 bases between. The CDR3 length is 13 residues. The CDR3 DNA reads as TGTGCCAGCAGTTACGAAGAAAACTATGGCTACACCTTC. It is translated as CASSYEENYGYTF.

The chain couples TRBV6-5 to TRBJ2-7; D tentatively fits TRBD1 or TRBD2 (6 bases each). With 2 bases removed from V and 2 bases from J, the gap between germline ends came to 22 bases. The CDR3 length is 18 residues. The germline CDR1 and CDR2 sequences are MNHEY and SVGAGI. In DNA form, the CDR3 reads TGTGCCAGCAGTTACGGGGGGCCTCTCAGACCCGGCACCTACGAGCAGTACTTC. Translating gives CASSYGGPLRPGTYEQYF.

This chain connects TRBV3-1 to TRBJ2-7; TRBD2 matches at 10 bases. Germline V CDR1 and CDR2: LGHDT, YNNKEL (reference sequence). J gave up 3 bases and V 6 bases, and 2 bases lay outside the gene matches. The CDR3 length is 13 residues. The CDR3 reads CASSRTSGYEQYF. As DNA, the CDR3 is TGTGCCAGCAGTCGGACTAGCGGCTACGAGCAGTACTTC.

The chain carries TRBV6-5 and TRBJ2-7; D tentatively reads TRBD1 or TRBD2 (5 bases each). Trimming took off 2 bases at V and 7 bases at J, with 15 bases between the two ends. Germline V gene lookup returns CDR1 MNHEY and CDR2 SVGAGI. The CDR3 is 14 residues long. CDR3 region: CASSYRDLLGEQYF. The CDR3 DNA sequence: TGTGCCAGCAGTTACAGGGACCTCTTAGGGGAGCAGTACTTC.

This clonotype was counted many times. The gene calls are TRBV7-2 and TRBJ2-1; 7 nucleotides match TRBD1. J gave up 7 bases and V 6 bases, and 3 bases lay outside the gene matches. CDR3 length: 12 amino acids. Germline V gene sequence: CDR1 SGHTA, CDR2 FQGNSA. The CDR3 sequence: CASSSTGNEQFF. The CDR3 nucleotides are TGTGCCAGCAGTTCGACAGGGAATGAGCAGTTCTTC. Filled out from reference TRBV7-2 and TRBJ2-1, the complete variable domain reads GAGVSQSPSNKVTEKGKDVELRCDPISGHTALYWYRQSLGQGLEFLIYFQGNSAPDKSGLPSDRFSAERTGGSVSTLTIQRTQQEDSAVYLCASSSTGNEQFFGPGTRLTVL.

This chain connects TRBV27 to TRBJ2-3; D remains unclear. The germline V and J ends were trimmed by 3 bases and 2 bases, with 9 bases remaining between them. This CDR3 has 14 residues. Germline CDR1 and CDR2: MNHEY and SMNVEV (reference sequence). In DNA form, the CDR3 reads TGTGCCAGCAGTTTGGTCGGGTTCACAGATACGCAGTATTTT. Protein product: CASSLVGFTDTQYF.

This clonotype was seen a handful of times. The chain recombines TRBV11-2 with TRBJ1-3, with D perhaps matching TRBD1 (5 bases). V was trimmed by 6 bases and J by 2 bases, leaving 20 bases between them. Germline CDR1 reads SGHAT; CDR2 reads FQNNGV. CDR3 size: 17 residues. The CDR3 loop reads CASRQQMTAGTGNTIYF. In DNA, the CDR3 is TGTGCCAGCAGGCAACAAATGACAGCCGGGACTGGAAACACCATATATTTT.

This clonotype showed up just a few times. The gene calls are TRBV6-5 and TRBJ1-2; 7 bases match TRBD1. Germline V gene lookup returns CDR1 MNHEY and CDR2 SVGAGI. The CDR3 loop spans 12 amino acids. J was trimmed by 7 bases and V by 6 bases; bases with no gene match: 5. This CDR3 reads CASRNRGAGYTF. The CDR3 bases are TGTGCCAGCAGGAACAGGGGTGCTGGCTACACCTTC.

This clonotype showed up many times. The V and J genes are TRBV7-6 and TRBJ2-3; perhaps TRBD1 as D (5 bases). The V and J ends lost 5 bases and 4 bases respectively, with 13 bases between them. The CDR3 spans 14 residues. Germline assignment: CDR1 SGHVS and CDR2 FNYEAQ. CDR3 loop: CASSLSWGADTQYF. The CDR3 bases are TGTGCCAGCAGCCTAAGTTGGGGCGCAGATACGCAGTATTTT.

CDR3 sequence: CASSQDIRGVGNQPQHF. The CDR3 DNA reads TGCGCCAGCAGCCAAGATATCAGGGGAGTTGGCAATCAGCCCCAGCATTTT. This chain links TRBV4-1 with TRBJ1-5; perhaps TRBD1 as D (6 bases). This CDR3 spans 17 amino acids. Germline V gene sequence: CDR1 MGHRA, CDR2 YSYEKL. Between the trimmed V and J ends, which lost 0 bases and 2 bases, there was a span of 14 bases.

A few counts support this clonotype. J is TRBJ2-1 and V is TRBV5-5; 14 bases fit TRBD2. Unmatched junction bases numbered 6, after V lost 2 bases and J lost 2 bases. The CDR3 has 18 amino acids. Germline values: CDR1 SGHKS, CDR2 YYEKEE (reference sequence). The CDR3 is CASSFRTSGGQTYNEQFF. The CDR3 nucleotides are TGTGCCAGCAGCTTCAGGACTAGCGGGGGGCAGACCTACAATGAGCAGTTCTTC. Using reference TRBV5-5 and TRBJ2-1 for the parts outside the CDR3, the full variable domain is DAGVTQSPTHLIKTRGQQVTLRCSPISGHKSVSWYQQVLGQGPQFIFQYYEKEERGRGNFPDRFSARQFPNYSSELNVNALLLGDSALYLCASSFRTSGGQTYNEQFFGPGTRLTVL.

The chain combines TRBV5-4 with TRBJ2-7; TRBD1 matches 9 bases. The CDR3 spans 14 residues. V shed 4 bases and J 3 bases; nucleotides not matched to a gene: 5. From germline, CDR1 is SGHNT and CDR2 YYREEE (reference sequence). The CDR3 nucleotides are TGTGCCAGCAGCAGGACAGGGGCCTTCTACGAGCAGTACTTC. Translating it yields CASSRTGAFYEQYF. Full variable domain (outside the CDR3, taken from reference TRBV5-4 and TRBJ2-7): ETGVTQSPTHLIKTRGQQVTLRCSSQSGHNTVSWYQQALGQGPQFIFQYYREEENGRGNFPPRFSGLQFPNYSSELNVNALELDDSALYLCASSRTGAFYEQYFGPGTRLTVT.

The V gene is TRBV2, the J gene TRBJ2-5; 12 nucleotides agree with TRBD2. V dropped 8 bases and J dropped 3; count of bases not matched to a gene: 7. The V gene's germline CDR1 is SNHLY and CDR2 FYNNEI. This CDR3 comprises 15 residues. The CDR3 reads CASGGLAGPEETQYF. CDR3 sequence (DNA): TGTGCCAGCGGAGGACTAGCGGGACCCGAAGAGACCCAGTACTTC. The complete variable domain, with remaining parts taken from reference TRBV2 and TRBJ2-5, reads EPEVTQTPSHQVTQMGQEVILRCVPISNHLYFYWYRQILGQKVEFLVSFYNNEISEKSEIFDDQFSVERPDGSNFTLKIRSTKLEDSAMYFCASGGLAGPEETQYFGPGTRLLVL.

This chain's CDR3 is CAGYRATEAFF. The CDR3 DNA reads TGTGCCGGTTACAGGGCCACTGAAGCTTTCTTT. This rearrangement joins TRBV7-9 to TRBJ1-1, with D tentatively TRBD1 (6 bases). Trimming took off 11 bases at V and 4 bases at J, with 11 bases between the two ends. This CDR3 is built from 11 residues. In germline, CDR1 is SEHNR, CDR2 FQNEAQ (reference sequence).

As DNA, the CDR3 is TGTGCCACCAGCAGAGATCCCCATGCTGCCTACGAGCAGTACTTC. Protein: CATSRDPHAAYEQYF. The rearrangement links TRBV15 to TRBJ2-7, with D unresolved. The length of the CDR3 is 15 residues. Germline V CDR1 and CDR2: LNHNV, YYDKDF (reference sequence). Trimming took 0 bases from V and 2 from J, leaving 11 bases between them. Using reference TRBV15 and TRBJ2-7 for the parts outside the CDR3, the full variable domain is DAMVIQNPRYQVTQFGKPVTLSCSQTLNHNVMYWYQQKSSQAPKLLFHYYDKDFNNEADTPDNFQSRRPNTSFCFLDIRSPGLGDTAMYLCATSRDPHAAYEQYFGPGTRLTVT.

The V gene is TRBV10-3, the J gene TRBJ2-6; D call uncertain. Germline-derived CDR1 and CDR2 are ENHRY and SYGVKD. The V end lost 0 bases, the J end lost 0 bases, and 12 bases lay between the germline ends. The CDR3 contains 18 residues. The CDR3 protein is CAISESRQYSSGANVLTF. The CDR3, as DNA: TGTGCCATCAGTGAGTCGCGGCAGTATAGCTCTGGGGCCAACGTCCTGACTTTC.